Below, one T cell receptor (beta chain) is given with its context. Its recognized antigen is unknown. No base quality values were provided; no much bigger clone lies one nucleotide off. Sequences DFQATT (CDR1) and SNEGSKA (CDR2) are obtained from the germline V gene (reference sequence). The CDR3 goes from the cysteine to the phenylalanine over 16 residues. Only the CDR3 DNA is retained, 48 bases long and in frame from the first base. Trimming takes 6 bases off V and 6 bases off J; junction bases not matched to a gene: 15. This sample was taken from a study of regulatory T cells in long-lasting Graves disease (dated by TCRdb to the early 2020s). Broadly, across the study: To count as having persistent Graves' disease, a patient had to have received antithyroid drug treatment for over 5 years with TSH receptor autoantibodies remaining persistently positive. Peripheral blood TCR sequencing and RNA sequencing compared persistent Graves' disease patients with newly diagnosed Graves' disease patients. The study took place in China and was registered as a clinical trial. A total of around 35 samples underwent TCR sequencing: around 13 from persistent and roughly 20 from newly diagnosed Graves' disease patients. Persistent Graves' disease patients in the clinical cohort had taken antithyroid drugs for roughly ten years on average. Overall study results and their limits: Persistent Graves' disease patients showed lower TCR Shannon entropy and fewer highly expanded clones than newly diagnosed patients, suggesting clonal expansion. A larger number of public clonotypes was shared among persistent patients (around 2,700) than among newly diagnosed patients (around 880). As a limitation, the authors acknowledged that the small sample size may reduce accuracy. Sequencing and analysis were limited to the TCR beta chain. Only peripheral blood was studied, because thyroid tissue, the primary lesion, was inaccessible. Preferential use of TRBV28, TRBJ1-2 and TRBJ2-5 was observed in persistent disease, whereas TRBV20-1 and TRBJ2-1 were favored in newly diagnosed disease.

Receptors were amplified or captured by multiplex PCR. Sequencing took place on an Illumina HiSeq 4000. iRepertoire HTBI primers and Arm-PCR amplification of CDR3 regions were used to construct TCR beta libraries. Before sequencing, the PCR products underwent gel purification. The original pipeline was this. Gene usage analysis of CDR3 amino acid clonotypes used the 55 to 65 TRBV and about 13 TRBJ segments found across samples. Filtered high-quality paired reads were merged into contigs using COPE and FqMerger. Contigs were aligned with BLAST to IMGT TRBV, TRBD and TRBJ reference genes, and CDR3 was defined per IMGT. Highly expanded clones were defined as clonotypes with a frequency above 0.1%. Shannon entropy served as the measure of repertoire diversity, while the Gini coefficient captured V-J evenness. Public clonotypes were defined as clonotypes shared by more than one individual. The public reads were quality trimmed at Q25 with fastp and then assembled into clones with MiXCR by TCRdb, keeping productive beta chains. Records with the same CDR3 protein are collapsed into one entry carrying the most frequent genes and DNA. The V and J calls were not made by the authors but by TCRdb's processing. Present in this sample are roughly 360,000 distinct CDR3 sequences, roughly 25% of which were seen just once. The ten largest clones capture approximately 27% of the sample.

Explained via the paper, the time point label denotes: persistent/refractory GD, antithyroid drugs over 5 years with positive TRAb. For both TCR sequencing and RNA sequencing, RNA was extracted from PBMCs in TRIzol. Graves' disease was diagnosed according to American Thyroid Association guidelines. The patients came from an endocrinology department in Xi'an, China. From each patient, about 9 milliliters of peripheral blood was collected into an EDTA anticoagulant tube. Ficoll Paque Plus density gradient separation was used to isolate PBMCs, and no further T cell sorting was performed. An Agilent 2100 Bioanalyzer and agarose gel were used to assess RNA quality, and a NanoDrop 2000 was used to measure RNA concentration.

The V and J segments used are TRBV20-1 and TRBJ2-1; TRBD2 fits 9 bases in the junction. Source: peripheral blood mononuclear cells (PBMCs), taken when the disease was refractory, from a patient treated with antithyroid drugs. This receptor was obtained from a woman aged 40 to 50 with Graves disease. Donor details come from another sample of the same person, matched by shared clones. The bases read TGCAGTGCCCGACCATCGGCACTAGCGGGCATCAATGAGCAGTTCTTC. The encoded protein is CSARPSALAGINEQFF.